These 12 T cell receptor beta chains were sequenced from one sample in a study of T cells in Graves' hyperthyroidism and ophthalmopathy (dated by TCRdb to about 2019). To prepare the library, multiplex PCR was applied. Sequenced using an Illumina HiSeq 2000. Amplification of TCR beta CDR3 regions was carried out from RNA transcripts. The TCR CDR3 was subjected to a first round of RT-PCR using the HTBI primer set and the Qiagen OneStep RT-PCR kit. The public reads were reanalyzed by TCRdb: fastp trimming at Q25, MiXCR alignment, in-frame beta chains only. Each entry is one CDR3 protein sequence, shown with its most common DNA and genes. The sample profile shows 300,000 to 350,000 distinct CDR3 sequences; 21% of them were found once. Of the sample, around 45% falls within the top ten clones. Sequenced: blood. The source of these receptors is a woman aged 45 to 65 with Graves' hyperthyroidism.

This clonotype has at least ten counts. This chain uses TRBV12-3 or TRBV12-4 with TRBJ2-5; TRBD2 agrees at 7 bases. The CDR3 extends over 14 amino acids. J was trimmed by 5 bases and V by 3 bases; bases with no gene match: 6. The CDR3, as DNA: TGTGCCAGCAGTTTCAACGGGAGGTGGGAGACCCAGTACTTC. Residues: CASSFNGRWETQYF.

There are many counts of this clonotype. The J gene is TRBJ1-1, the V gene TRBV10-1; D is possibly TRBD1 (5 bases). The CDR3 sequence is 15 residues long. Germline loops: CDR1 WNHNN, CDR2 SYGVQD (reference sequence). Trimming stripped 2 bases from V and 4 bases from J, with 14 bases between. The CDR3 spells CASSEKKGTGTEAFF. In DNA, the CDR3 is TGCGCCAGCAGTGAGAAGAAGGGGACGGGCACTGAAGCTTTCTTT.

This clonotype has ten or more counts. The rearrangement links TRBV5-1 to TRBJ2-7; no clear D. Germline CDR1 and CDR2: SGHRS and YFSETQ. The CDR3 extends over 12 amino acids. Trimming took off 0 bases at V and 6 bases at J, with 7 bases between the two ends. Here the CDR3 DNA reads TGCGCCAGCAGCTTGGATCCCCTCGAGCAGTACTTC. Its protein product is CASSLDPLEQYF.

In regard to this clonotype: A much bigger clone sits one base away, suggesting this may be a read error. The rearrangement links TRBV3-1 to TRBJ1-4; 7 positions match TRBD1. The germline V gene encodes CDR1 LGHDT and CDR2 YNNKEL (reference sequence). The CDR3 consists of 15 residues. CDR3 in DNA: TGTGCCAGCAGCCAAGGGGACAGCTTTAATGAAAAACTGTCTTTT. Its protein is CASSQGDSFNEKLSF.

This clonotype was recorded at least ten times. The chain has TRBV6-1 and TRBJ1-2; no reliable D call. Per the germline V gene, CDR1 is MNHNS and CDR2 is SASEGT. This CDR3 has 13 amino acids. Trimming took 5 bases from V and 2 from J, leaving 9 bases between them. The CDR3 DNA follows: TGTGCCAGCAGTTCCCAACAGAACTATGGCTACACCTTC. This sequence encodes CASSSQQNYGYTF.

At least ten counts were recorded for this clonotype. The rearrangement joins TRBV19 to TRBJ2-1, with 10 bases lining up with TRBD1. V was clipped by 7 bases and J by 4 bases; unmatched bases: 4. Germline assignment: CDR1 LNHDA and CDR2 SQIVND (reference sequence). This CDR3 is built from 14 residues. The DNA for the CDR3 is TGTGCCAGTAAATCGGGACAGGGGTACAATGAGCAGTTCTTC. This sequence encodes CASKSGQGYNEQFF.

Concerning this clonotype: At one boundary the junction diverges from the germline segment, which might be a read error. The chain is built from TRBV20-1 and TRBJ1-5; 8 bases line up with TRBD1. The CDR3 covers 14 residues. Germline assignment: CDR1 DFQATT and CDR2 SNEGSKA (reference sequence). The CDR3 nucleotides are TGTAGTGCTGAACAGGGGGGAAGCAATCAGCCCCAGCATTTT. This translates into CSAEQGGSNQPQHF.

This clonotype has a count of ten or more. V gene TRBV7-3 combines with J gene TRBJ1-2, with 7 bases matching TRBD1. Trimming removed 1 base from V and 10 bases from J; junction bases left unmatched: 12. This CDR3 has 15 residues. CDR1 is SGHTA and CDR2 is FQGTGA in the germline V gene. The CDR3 DNA follows: TGTGCCAGCAGCTTAAGTTCGGGTGACAGGGCCGACTACACCTTC. Its translation: CASSLSSGDRADYTF.

V usage is TRBV25-1 and J usage is TRBJ2-7; D remains unclear. CDR1 MGHDK and CDR2 SYGVNS come from the germline V gene. The V end lost 5 bases, the J end lost 2 bases, and 10 bases lay between the germline ends. The CDR3 extends over 13 amino acids. DNA for the CDR3: TGTGCCAGCAGTCGAGAGGACCCCTACGAGCAGTACTTC. This translates into CASSREDPYEQYF.

This clonotype appeared a single time. The chain links TRBV6-1 to TRBJ2-2, with unresolved D. Deletions cut 2 bases from V and 7 bases from J, with 11 bases between. The CDR3 runs to 14 residues. Germline CDR1 MNHNS, CDR2 SASEGT. DNA for the CDR3: TGTGCCAGCAGTGAATCAGTAGACATCGGGGAGCTGTTTTTT. Protein sequence: CASSESVDIGELFF.

V gene TRBV28 combines with J gene TRBJ2-5; D is unresolved. Germline lookup yields CDR1 MDHEN and CDR2 SYDVKM. Trimming pared 8 bases from V and 5 bases from J, leaving 18 bases between. The CDR3 contains 14 residues. DNA of the CDR3: TGTGCCAGCGAACCCGACACGCTTGGGGAGACCCAGTACTTC. It codes for CASEPDTLGETQYF.

This clonotype was picked up many times. V usage is TRBV20-1 and J usage is TRBJ1-3; D gene unclear. CDR1 and CDR2 (germline): DFQATT, SNEGSKA (reference sequence). Between the trimmed V and J ends, which lost 5 bases and 4 bases, there was a span of 12 bases. The CDR3 is made up of 13 amino acids. The CDR3 DNA reads TGCAGTGCTCCTCTGGGCAGAGGAAACACCATATATTTT. It yields the protein CSAPLGRGNTIYF.